These 31 T cell receptor beta chains came from one sample sequenced in a study of blood T cell repertoires in COVID-19. Assay used: immunoSEQ multiplex PCR; TCRdb lists only in-frame clones, some missing. The sample records around 93,000 clones, approximately 81% being singletons. Specimen: peripheral blood. The receptors stem from a man in his sixties with acute or convalescent COVID-19.

This clone has just one count. This sequence joins TRBV19 and TRBJ2-1; 7 nucleotides match TRBD2. The ends lost 6 bases at V and 6 bases at J; junction bases unmatched: 8. The CDR3 has 14 amino acids. Germline-derived CDR1 and CDR2 are LNHDA and SQIVND (reference sequence). CDR3 bases: TGTGCCAGTAGGGTGGGAGGGCGAGGCAATGAGCAGTTCTTC. Encoded protein: CASRVGGRGNEQFF. The variable domain in full, with the rest retrieved from reference TRBV19 and TRBJ2-1, is DGGITQSPKYLFRKEGQNVTLSCEQNLNHDAMYWYRQDPGQGLRLIYYSQIVNDFQKGDIAEGYSVSREKKESFPLTVTSAQKNPTAFYLCASRVGGRGNEQFFGPGTRLTVL.

This clone has a count of ten or more. The genes are TRBV6-5 and TRBJ2-3, with 8 positions matching TRBD1. CDR3 length: 15 amino acids. Looked up from germline, CDR1 is MNHEY and CDR2 is SVGAGI. V lost 6 bases and J lost 4; bases outside the gene matches: 9. Written as DNA, the CDR3 is TGTGCCAGCAGCCTCCTACCGGACAGGGCAGATACGCAGTATTTT. Encoded protein: CASSLLPDRADTQYF.

This clone appeared a few times. This chain uses TRBV19 with TRBJ1-2; 8 positions match TRBD1. From germline, CDR1 is LNHDA and CDR2 SQIVND (reference sequence). Trimming at V came to 7 bases and at J to 8 bases, leaving 15 bases not matched to a gene. There are 15 residues in the CDR3. The DNA of the CDR3 is TGTGCCAGTATCCCAACCGACAGGGGCTCAAGAGGCTACACCTTC. It translates to CASIPTDRGSRGYTF.

This chain joins TRBV27 and TRBJ2-3; TRBD2 is a possible D gene (7 bases). CDR1 is MNHEY and CDR2 is SMNVEV in the germline V gene (reference sequence). V was pared by 2 bases and J by 6 bases, with 27 bases between. This CDR3 region has 19 residues. The CDR3 nucleotides are TGTGCCAGCAGTTTAACCCCGCCCGGGGGGCAGGGGACCAGGGATACGCAGTATTTT. Residues: CASSLTPPGGQGTRDTQYF.

V gene TRBV4-1 combines with J gene TRBJ2-1; 7 bases are a match to TRBD1. The V and J ends lost 1 base and 7 bases, in that order; junction bases with no gene match: 7. In germline, CDR1 is MGHRA, CDR2 YSYEKL. The CDR3 sequence is 15 residues long. The CDR3 spells CASSQGRGQWNEQFF. In DNA form, the CDR3 reads TGCGCCAGCAGCCAAGGCAGGGGACAGTGGAATGAGCAGTTCTTC.

The rearrangement uses TRBV6-5 and TRBJ1-4, with 9 nucleotides matching TRBD1. Germline loops: CDR1 MNHEY, CDR2 SVGAGI. This CDR3 contains 12 residues. V dropped 7 bases and J dropped 7; count of bases not matched to a gene: 1. The CDR3 sequence: CASKDRGEKLFF. For the CDR3, the DNA is TGTGCCAGCAAGGACAGGGGTGAAAAACTGTTTTTT.

This clone was detected once. This chain joins TRBV2 and TRBJ1-5, with D maybe TRBD1 (5 bases). The CDR3 runs 15 residues. The germline V gene has CDR1 SNHLY and CDR2 FYNNEI. V was shortened by 5 bases and J by 0 bases, with 11 bases between the two germline ends. This CDR3 is CASSLDRNSNQPQHF. In DNA form, the CDR3 reads TGTGCCAGCAGTTTAGACAGAAATAGCAATCAGCCCCAGCATTTT.

In this sample, this clone turned up a few times. J is TRBJ1-1 and V is TRBV18; possibly TRBD1 for D (6 bases). The CDR3 is 15 residues long. Between the trimmed V and J ends, which lost 3 bases and 1 base, there was a span of 12 bases. Per the germline V gene, CDR1 is KGHSH and CDR2 is LQKENI. The CDR3 reads CASSPQGQENTEAFF. In DNA form, the CDR3 reads TGTGCCAGCTCACCTCAGGGGCAGGAGAACACTGAAGCTTTCTTT.

This chain links TRBV12-3 or TRBV12-4 with TRBJ1-1, with D possibly TRBD1 on 6 matching bases. Trimming cost V 7 bases and J 0 bases, with 9 bases left between them. The CDR3 totals 13 residues. The CDR3 DNA is TGTGCCAGCAAGGCAGGGGTGAACACTGAAGCTTTCTTT. Translation: CASKAGVNTEAFF.

J is TRBJ1-1 and V is TRBV19, with 11 bases lining up with TRBD1. This CDR3 region has 14 residues. The trim removed 5 bases at V and 5 bases at J, leaving 4 bases unmatched. CDR1 is LNHDA and CDR2 is SQIVND in the germline V gene (reference sequence). CDR3 in amino acids: CASSSDRGLTEAFF. The CDR3 DNA reads TGTGCCAGTAGTTCGGACAGGGGGCTGACTGAAGCTTTCTTT. The whole variable domain, filled in from reference TRBV19 and TRBJ1-1, reads DGGITQSPKYLFRKEGQNVTLSCEQNLNHDAMYWYRQDPGQGLRLIYYSQIVNDFQKGDIAEGYSVSREKKESFPLTVTSAQKNPTAFYLCASSSDRGLTEAFFGQGTRLTVV.

The rearrangement joins TRBV19 to TRBJ1-1; 7 bases line up with TRBD1. This CDR3 contains 13 residues. The ends lost 1 base at V and 6 bases at J; junction bases unmatched: 2. The V gene's germline CDR1 is LNHDA and CDR2 SQIVND (reference sequence). The CDR3 nucleotides are TGTGCCAGTAGTATAGTTACAGGGGCTGAAGCTTTCTTT. Translation: CASSIVTGAEAFF.

This chain connects TRBV12-3 or TRBV12-4 to TRBJ1-6, with D possibly being TRBD1 (5 bases). The ends were cut back, 3 bases at V and 15 bases at J, with 12 bases in the middle. The CDR3 is 12 amino acids. This CDR3 reads CASSLGGFHLHF. CDR3 coding DNA: TGTGCCAGCAGTTTGGGGGGATTTCACCTCCACTTT.

V and J are TRBV12-3 or TRBV12-4 and TRBJ1-1; a weak D match, TRBD1 (6 bases). The CDR3 extends over 12 amino acids. The germline V and J ends were trimmed by 5 bases and 6 bases, with 10 bases remaining between them. The CDR3 DNA follows: TGTGCCAGCAGTACAGGGAAACCTGAAGCTTTCTTT. Its translation is CASSTGKPEAFF.

The V gene is TRBV30, the J gene TRBJ1-2; D remains ambiguous. The CDR3 spans 11 residues. Per germline, CDR1 GTSNPN and CDR2 SVGIG (reference sequence). V shed 2 bases and J shed 8 bases, with 9 bases lying between them. The CDR3 region is CAWSLRLGYTF. CDR3 in DNA: TGTGCCTGGAGTCTGAGATTAGGCTACACCTTC.

This chain joins TRBV6-1 and TRBJ1-2; TRBD1 aligns across 7 bases. From germline, CDR1 is MNHNS and CDR2 SASEGT. The V segment lost 4 bases and the J segment 2 bases; nucleotides outside the gene matches: 10. The CDR3 totals 16 residues. The CDR3 nucleotides read TGTGCCAGCAGTGCATTCAGGGGGACAACCAACTATGGCTACACCTTC. The encoded protein is CASSAFRGTTNYGYTF.

The genes are TRBV29-1 and TRBJ2-3, with a possible D match to TRBD2 (6 bases). Trimming cost V 8 bases and J 1 base, with 13 bases left between them. The CDR3 loop spans 13 amino acids. The germline gives CDR1 SQVTM, CDR2 ANQGSEA. CDR3 protein: CSSRLAGTDTQYF. In DNA form, the CDR3 reads TGCAGCTCGCGGTTAGCGGGCACAGATACGCAGTATTTT.

J is TRBJ2-1 and V is TRBV10-1, with a tentative D call TRBD2 (6 bases). The V gene's germline CDR1 is WNHNN and CDR2 SYGVQD (reference sequence). Trimming stripped 4 bases from V and 4 bases from J, with 11 bases between. This CDR3 comprises 14 residues. Here the CDR3 reads CASSAAGPYNEQFF. The CDR3 DNA reads as TGCGCCAGCAGTGCCGCGGGACCTTACAATGAGCAGTTCTTC.

The chain is built from TRBV18 and TRBJ2-1; perhaps TRBD1 as D (6 bases). From germline, CDR1 is KGHSH and CDR2 LQKENI. The CDR3 is made up of 16 amino acids. Trimming removed 2 bases at V and 5 bases at J, with 16 bases between. CDR3 nucleotides: TGTGCCAGCTCACCAATGGGTACAGGGAAGGACAATGAGCAGTTCTTC. It specifies CASSPMGTGKDNEQFF.

The chain uses TRBV5-6 and TRBJ1-4, with a possible D match to TRBD1 (5 bases). Germline V gene lookup returns CDR1 SGHDT and CDR2 YYEEEE. Trimming took off 1 base at V and 0 bases at J, with 10 bases between the two ends. This CDR3 spans 16 amino acids. CDR3 coding DNA: TGTGCCAGCAGCTTGCTCGGACAAGCAACTAATGAAAAACTGTTTTTT. Translating gives CASSLLGQATNEKLFF.

V and J are TRBV19 and TRBJ1-5; D call uncertain. The CDR3 totals 15 residues. Trimming pared 5 bases from V and 2 bases from J, leaving 13 bases between. Germline V CDR1 and CDR2: LNHDA, SQIVND (reference sequence). CDR3 residues: CASSFQYLGNQPQHF. The CDR3 nucleotides are TGTGCCAGTAGTTTCCAGTATTTGGGCAATCAGCCCCAGCATTTT.

The V call is TRBV10-3, the J call TRBJ2-7; 7 bases align to TRBD2. The germline CDR1 and CDR2 sequences are ENHRY and SYGVKD. The V gene end was trimmed by 4 bases and the J gene end by 5 bases; junction bases not matched to a gene: 14. The CDR3 runs to 16 residues. Written as DNA, the CDR3 is TGTGCCATCAGTGGAGCCCTTCGGGTGGGGGGGGACGAGCAGTACTTC. Its protein product is CAISGALRVGGDEQYF.

This clone was recorded once. The chain employs TRBV9 and TRBJ1-1; 9 bases match TRBD1. The ends lost 4 bases at V and 2 bases at J; junction bases unmatched: 9. Germline V gene lookup returns CDR1 SGDLS and CDR2 YYNGEE. The CDR3 extends over 16 amino acids. CDR3 bases: TGTGCCAGCAGCCCAGGGGGGACAGGGATTAACACTGAAGCTTTCTTT. It codes for CASSPGGTGINTEAFF. Full variable domain (remainder filled in from reference TRBV9 and TRBJ1-1): DSGVTQTPKHLITATGQRVTLRCSPRSGDLSVYWYQQSLDQGLQFLIQYYNGEERAKGNILERFSAQQFPDLHSELNLSSLELGDSALYFCASSPGGTGINTEAFFGQGTRLTVV.

This chain links TRBV19 with TRBJ2-3, with a tentative D call TRBD1 (6 bases). The CDR3 totals 16 residues. The V end lost 3 bases, the J end lost 0 bases, and 13 bases lay between the germline ends. Per germline, CDR1 LNHDA and CDR2 SQIVND (reference sequence). The DNA of the CDR3 is TGTGCCAGTAGTATCTTTGGACAGACTAGCACAGATACGCAGTATTTT. This encodes CASSIFGQTSTDTQYF.

This clone was seen more than once but under ten times. The rearrangement joins TRBV4-1 to TRBJ2-3; 9 bases agree with TRBD1. CDR3 length: 19 amino acids. Germline CDR1 reads MGHRA; CDR2 reads YSYEKL. V lost 6 bases and J lost 3; bases outside the gene matches: 19. The CDR3 sequence: CASRNRDRVNSRQTDTQYF. The CDR3 nucleotides read TGCGCCAGCAGGAACCGGGACAGGGTAAATAGCAGACAAACAGATACGCAGTATTTT.

The chain uses TRBV18 and TRBJ2-1; unclear D gene. This CDR3 region has 16 residues. Germline V gene lookup returns CDR1 KGHSH and CDR2 LQKENI. Trimming took 3 bases from V and 0 from J, leaving 12 bases between them. The CDR3 DNA reads TGTGCCAGCTCACCGGGCATAGGATCCTCCTACAATGAGCAGTTCTTC. It translates to CASSPGIGSSYNEQFF.

This chain connects TRBV15 to TRBJ1-3, with 7 positions matching TRBD1. Germline V gene sequence: CDR1 LNHNV, CDR2 YYDKDF (reference sequence). V shed 1 base and J 3 bases; nucleotides not matched to a gene: 3. The CDR3 contains 15 residues. CDR3 loop: CATSRADRDGNTIYF. In DNA, the CDR3 is TGTGCCACCAGCAGAGCCGACAGGGATGGAAACACCATATATTTT. The full variable domain, with the rest looked up from reference TRBV15 and TRBJ1-3, is DAMVIQNPRYQVTQFGKPVTLSCSQTLNHNVMYWYQQKSSQAPKLLFHYYDKDFNNEADTPDNFQSRRPNTSFCFLDIRSPGLGDTAMYLCATSRADRDGNTIYFGEGSWLTVV.

The chain has TRBV6-2 or TRBV6-3 and TRBJ2-7; D possibly corresponds to TRBD1 (6 bases). This CDR3 is 13 amino acids long. Germline loops: CDR1 MNHEY, CDR2 SVGEGT. Trimming cost V 4 bases and J 3 bases, with 10 bases left between them. This chain's CDR3 is CASSFGQFYEQYV. Written as DNA, the CDR3 is TGTGCCAGCAGTTTCGGACAGTTCTACGAGCAGTACGTC.

The rearrangement joins TRBV6-5 to TRBJ2-4, with D maybe TRBD1 (6 bases). The V gene's germline CDR1 is MNHEY and CDR2 SVGAGI. Deletions cut 6 bases from V and 0 bases from J, with 9 bases between. The CDR3 spans 14 residues. CDR3 protein: CASSPTGAKNIQYF. The CDR3 coding sequence is TGTGCCAGCAGCCCGACAGGAGCCAAAAACATTCAGTACTTC.

The J gene is TRBJ1-2, the V gene TRBV10-3; 10 bases are a match to TRBD1. Germline V gene lookup returns CDR1 ENHRY and CDR2 SYGVKD. The CDR3 is 13 amino acids. The junction had 2 bases not matched to a gene; V was cut back by 8 bases and J by 2 bases. The chain's CDR3 is CAISGQGNYGYTF. The CDR3 DNA sequence: TGTGCCATCTCGGGACAGGGGAACTATGGCTACACCTTC.

The CDR3 here is CASSQGGLLGSYNSPLHF. The CDR3 DNA sequence: TGCGCCAGCAGCCAAGGGGGCCTACTGGGGTCCTATAATTCACCCCTCCACTTT. The chain has TRBV4-1 and TRBJ1-6; D might be TRBD1 (5 bases). Germline values: CDR1 MGHRA, CDR2 YSYEKL. CDR3 length: 18 amino acids. V was cut by 1 base and J by 1 base, with 14 bases left in between.

The rearrangement links TRBV7-8 to TRBJ1-2; perhaps TRBD1 as D (6 bases). Trimming cost V 4 bases and J 7 bases, with 19 bases left between them. The CDR3 totals 15 residues. CDR1 is SGHVS, CDR2 FQNEAQ, per germline. This chain's CDR3 is CASSYRTDSPSGYTF. The CDR3 nucleotides are TGTGCCAGCAGCTATCGAACGGACAGCCCCAGTGGCTACACCTTC.